Detailed here is one T cell receptor (beta chain). The target of this receptor is not known. Base qualities are not at hand, and no much larger clone is one base apart. This sample stems from a study of cytotoxic CD8 clonotypes in ibrutinib-treated CLL listed by TCRdb under 2021. Background for the entire study: The cohort had some eleven relapsed/refractory and approximately 15 treatment-naive patients; roughly 18 were IGHV unmutated. Responses were partial in some 24 patients and complete in 2; after median about 5.5 years follow-up, approximately 15 stayed in remission and about twelve progressed. Response samples were obtained after a median of roughly eleven months of treatment, with a range of roughly 6 to 40 months. On average, each sample yielded about 250,000 productive templates and over 90,000 productive rearrangements. Of the 85 to 90 participants in the trial, approximately 26 had longitudinal samples available. Cryopreserved peripheral blood mononuclear cells were obtained prior to treatment, at the time of response, and at either disease progression or sustained remission. Every sample from remission and from progressive disease was obtained while the patients were still on ibrutinib.

Read against the paper, the sample's time point label means: progressive disease on ibrutinib. About 2 micrograms of genomic DNA were extracted from cryopreserved PBMCs for TCR beta library preparation. Longitudinal blood samples from CLL patients on ibrutinib monotherapy underwent high-throughput TCR beta sequencing. The patients took part in an open-label, single-center phase 2 trial of ibrutinib monotherapy. The paper as a whole reports these results and caveats: Public clonotypes were rare and either shrank or stayed stable during treatment, and the rise in clonality at ibrutinib response reflected expansion of private clonotypes. At ibrutinib response clonality went up, during sustained remission it held steady, and at progression it dropped back toward baseline. Lymph node repertoires were not examined, and the timing of sampling was not matched between patients in sustained remission and those whose disease progressed. At baseline, clonality was higher than in age-matched healthy donors and showed a strong correlation with circulating CD8+ T-cell counts.

The junction shows trimming of 4 bases on V and 2 bases on J, and the gene matches do not reach 11 bases of it. Including cysteine and phenylalanine, the CDR3 has 16 amino acids. Here the CDR3 DNA is all that survives: 48 bases in frame from base 1. The germline V gene gives CDR1 as SGHRS and CDR2 as YFSETQ. A MiSeq instrument was used for deep resolution sequencing, which targeted depths ranging from 1 in 1 million up to 1 in 200,000 T cells, with coverage averaging 10x for each clonotype. The immunoSEQ hsTCRB Kit was used to generate the TCR beta libraries. The authors' pipeline ran thus. The data were analyzed with ImmunoSEQ Analyzer and ImmunoSEQ Data Assistant, and V, D and J gene assignments followed IMGT definitions. Clonality was computed as one minus normalized Shannon entropy of productive rearrangement frequencies, ranging from 0 to 1. Public clonotype analysis was restricted to overrepresented clonotypes comprising at least 0.05% of each patient's repertoire. Repertoires from around 13 age-matched healthy donors in immuneACCESS were used as clonality controls. TCRdb holds this immuneACCESS table with in-frame rearrangements only. Some clones are missing; in checked studies, unresolved V genes explain under half, and the rest has no known cause. V, J and clone size are those of that table, while D and trimming were read from the DNA. The sample table records about 25,000 clones; approximately 67% of these occur just once. Together, the top ten hold roughly 47% of the sample.

The receptor was derived from a human donor with chronic lymphocytic leukemia. The specimen was PBMCs, collected at disease progression, from a patient treated with ibrutinib. The chain is made from TRBV5-1 and TRBJ1-2; 7 bases in the junction line up with TRBD1. Here is the DNA: TGCGCCAGCAGCATCTTGACAGGGCTTGGGAACTATGGCTACACCTTC. It is translated as CASSILTGLGNYGYTF.